This TCR beta chain stems from a study of cytomegalovirus exposure and HLA in healthy donors (dated by TCRdb to 2016 to 2017). Looking at the study overall: An earlier analysis of approximately 640 of the donors reported more than 250 Gb of sequence data and some 100 million unique TCR beta sequences from some 180 million T cells. An early release covering roughly 640 HLA-typed donors comprised around 300 gigabases of sequencing data and around 80 million unique TCR sequences. Using immunosequencing, the study profiled T cell repertoires from around 680 subjects and related those repertoires to cytomegalovirus serostatus. Along with the approximately 600-subject first cohort, a separate validation cohort of over a hundred different subjects was used. The aim of the study was to test whether cataloging public T cell receptors could identify signatures of past pathogen exposure. An earlier analysis of 587 of the donors used high-throughput TCR beta sequencing to judge whether each TCR beta V gene segment behaved as functional or pseudogenic. Genome-wide SNP genotypes for about three fifths of the 666 donors were used in a later genetic analysis, which treated that subset as a discovery cohort. Every discovery cohort repertoire had been produced on one sequencing platform. Donor age, sex, ethnicity and CMV serostatus were compiled alongside the repertoire data. The later analysis used no new phenotypic data to find candidate immune exposures, relying instead on TCR beta sequences and their occurrence across donors. To predict cytomegalovirus infection status, the study brought together high-throughput TCR immunosequencing, statistical association of individual TCRs with disease status, and machine learning. A later analysis re-examined previously published TCR beta repertoires from roughly 650 donors and added high-resolution HLA genotyping to investigate patterns of TCR occurrence. Typing coverage varied by locus: about 620-630 donors for A, B, C, DRB1 and DQB1; 522 for DQA1; approximately 570 for DPA1; 450 to 480 for DPB1. Among 398 genotyped donors of the cohort, an average of approximately 230,000 unique TCR beta nucleotide sequences were sequenced per donor, around 20% of them non-productive. Class I and class II HLA loci were covered by the typing at four-digit resolution. About 5 DR-DQ haplotypes were handled as single units for association and clustering, since linkage in the cohort was strong. Of the 300 to 450 genotyped donors, 70% to 90% were placed in the genetic ancestry cluster associated with self-reported Caucasian donors. What the research found in general, with its limitations: In an earlier analysis of some 640 of the donors, most TCR beta V segments were observed in productive rearrangements about 90% or about 30% of the time, broadly matching IMGT annotations. For the cohort, immune exposure information was limited to CMV serostatus. A cluster of highly shared sequence variants was judged likely to represent a technical artifact of the sequencing pipeline. In the study, around 150 TCR beta chains were listed as associated with cytomegalovirus. Sequencing depth was assumed to be roughly uniform across donors in the presence/absence analyses, though that assumption may not hold. Because counts were too low, 15 to 20 rarely observed V segments, including chromosome 9 orphons, were excluded from the earlier analysis of 587 of the donors. A later genetic analysis associated a missense DCLRE1C variant with V-gene and J-gene trimming of TCR beta chains, and an independent cohort replicated the association. Some IMGT-functional V segments, including TRBV6-2 and TRBV6-3, could not be told apart with the 87-base-pair reads, so those segments were excluded. A later analysis found that HLA-associated TCR beta chains were more clonally expanded and had lower generation probabilities than equally common non-associated chains. A later analysis associated about 17,000 TCR beta sequences with specific HLA alleles at a false discovery rate of 0.05. Only TCR beta chains were sequenced in this cohort, and the absence of alpha or paired-chain data limited detectable features. A later analysis found that most CMV-associated TCR beta chains appeared HLA-restricted, with HLA associations seemingly driven largely by CMV exposure. Several of the top co-occurrence clusters appeared to be linked to parvovirus B19, influenza, CMV and Epstein-Barr virus, according to a later analysis. In vitro tests confirmed that three of the cytomegalovirus-associated TCR beta chains recognize cytomegalovirus antigens. In a later analysis, the rate of TCR association differed among HLA loci, with DRB1 alleles having the most associated TCRs and HLA-C alleles having the fewest. Compared with the approximately 600-donor mean, donors in an Asian-associated ancestry cluster had fewer N-insertions in productive TCRs, according to a later genetic analysis. Linkage disequilibrium might explain the correlated functional status among segregating V segments, but an unknown experimental factor could not be excluded. Strong co-occurrence of HLA alleles, especially DR and DQ, made assigning TCR associations to individual alleles difficult. The authors suggested that the approach could potentially be extended to other disease states and immunological phenotypes. Because some donors lacked HLA typing at each locus, the association tests relied only on the typed subset. A further reported finding was that TCR beta sequences accurately predicted the HLA-A and HLA-B alleles for most subjects in the first cohort. The classifier was reported to diagnose cytomegalovirus status with high specificity and sensitivity in both the original cohort and the validation cohort. Across donors, most TCR sequences were observed very rarely, whereas some public TCRs were present in many individuals.

The library was obtained by the immunoSEQ multiplex PCR assay. The multiplex PCR relied on a mix of 60 forward primers for TCR Vbeta segments and 13 reverse primers for TCR Jbeta segments. Amplification of the CDR3 region of rearranged TCR beta genes was performed with a multiplex PCR assay on genomic DNA. The Illumina HiSeq System was used to sequence the amplified TCR beta libraries as 87-base-pair reads. Per the authors' processing: Across the 500 to 750 repertoires, a later analysis counted approximately 75 million unique TCR beta chains, roughly 11 million of which were shared by at least two donors. Raw reads were error-corrected and collapsed into unique sequences with a nearest-neighbor algorithm that merged closely related sequences to remove PCR and sequencing errors. To assign V, D and J gene segments, CDR3 sequences were aligned to IMGT reference sequences. For a sequence to be retained, a match of at least six nucleotides was required to both a V gene segment and a J gene segment. A rearrangement was called productive if the CDR3 had no stop codons and remained in frame with V and J, and every other rearrangement was called non-productive. Following IMGT convention, CDR3 was defined as the stretch from the second conserved V-encoded cysteine to the conserved J-encoded phenylalanine. In an earlier analysis of more than 550 of the donors, sequences lacking an unambiguous match to a single V gene segment were excluded. In an earlier analysis of a few hundred of the donors, V segments were called functional above 56.7% productive rearrangements and were called segregating when the between-donor standard deviation exceeded 5%. A statistical classification framework was developed to diagnose cytomegalovirus status using the catalog of TCR beta chain sequences. A later analysis assigned V and J genes by comparing TCR nucleotide sequences with IMGT/GENE-DB human TR gene sequences. A later analysis assigned CDR3 sequences and most-parsimonious VDJ recombination scenarios with the TCRdist pipeline. In a later analysis, every TCR beta chain was defined by the combination of its CDR3 amino acid sequence and its V-gene family, and reads without a unique V-gene family were dropped. As a way to deal with suspected cross-contamination and a sequencing artifact, a later analysis dropped over 550 nucleotide sequences that were highly shared and had low generation probability. In a later analysis, a clonal expansion index for each public chain was calculated from normalized within-repertoire ranks of inferred template counts. In a later analysis, generation probabilities were computed with a VDJ recombination model fitted to out-of-frame rearrangements, and the resulting probabilities were checked against IGoR. Hypergeometric tests were used in a later analysis to score TCR-TCR, TCR-HLA and TCR-CMV co-occurrence, with a repertoire-size bias correction applied to the TCR pairs. To estimate false discovery rates, a later analysis permuted the HLA or CMV assignments 20 times. A later analysis grouped co-occurring TCRs with DBSCAN, adding TCRdist sequence similarity when clustering within HLA-allele-positive subsets. Repertoires with fewer than 30,000 or more than 120,000 public chains, plus five repertoires with anomalous nucleotide sharing, were excluded from co-occurrence clustering. Sourced from immuneACCESS, this table was stored by TCRdb with only in-frame sequences that have V and J called. A share of the clones is absent; for the studies checked, an unresolved V gene accounts for under half, and the remainder has no known explanation. V, J and clone size were drawn from that table, and D and trimming were deduced from the DNA. The data table for this sample lists around 76,000 clones. The top ten clones comprise approximately 0.81% of the sample.

The V end loses 4 bases and the J end loses 0 bases, and a stretch of 14 bases separates them. CDR1 and CDR2, per the germline V gene, are SGHRS and YFSETQ. The CDR3 starts with the cysteine, ends with the phenylalanine, and has 15 residues. The only DNA kept is the CDR3, 45 bases in frame from the first base. The cohort comprised approximately 700 healthy bone marrow donors. Cohort members were all nominally healthy when sampled, although unrecorded immune exposures were likely present. The donor was CMV seronegative and belonged to the group of over 300 seronegative cohort members. Each donor provided a peripheral blood sample, and peripheral blood mononuclear cells were used for TCR beta sequencing. Genomic DNA was extracted from the blood cell samples with the Qiagen DNeasy Blood Extraction Kit. With respect to this clone: The antigen it recognizes is unknown.

The clonotype originates from a boy younger than 18 in good health and CMV-seronegative. The chain employs TRBV5-1 and TRBJ2-7; TRBD2 is perhaps the D gene, given 6 matching bases. The specimen was PBMCs. The DNA sequence is TGCGCCAGCAGCCCCCAGGCGGGAAGCTCCTACGAGCAGTACTTC. Its protein is CASSPQAGSSYEQYF.